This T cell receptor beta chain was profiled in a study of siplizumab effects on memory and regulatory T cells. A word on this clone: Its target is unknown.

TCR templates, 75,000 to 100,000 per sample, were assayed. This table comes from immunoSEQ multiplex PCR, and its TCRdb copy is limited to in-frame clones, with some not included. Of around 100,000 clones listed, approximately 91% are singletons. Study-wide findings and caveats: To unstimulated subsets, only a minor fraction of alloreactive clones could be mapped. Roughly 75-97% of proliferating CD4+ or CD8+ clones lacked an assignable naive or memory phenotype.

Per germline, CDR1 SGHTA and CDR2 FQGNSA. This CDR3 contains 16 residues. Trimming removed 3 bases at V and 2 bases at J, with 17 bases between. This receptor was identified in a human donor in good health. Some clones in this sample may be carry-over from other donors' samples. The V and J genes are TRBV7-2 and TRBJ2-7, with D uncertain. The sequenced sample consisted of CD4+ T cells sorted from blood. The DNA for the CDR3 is TGTGCCAGCAGCTTGTCAGGCCCAAGTGAGACCTACGAGCAGTACTTC. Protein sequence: CASSLSGPSETYEQYF.